Listed below are T cell receptor beta chains from one sample, sequenced in a study of a mutant IDH1 vaccine in newly diagnosed glioma. Profiled with immunoSEQ multiplex PCR; TCRdb holds only in-frame clones, not every one. The table has roughly 38,000 clones, around 81% seen once. These TCRs' antigens remain unknown. This specimen consisted of PBMCs, obtained from a glioma patient whose treatment included an IDH1 peptide vaccine. The receptors shown here come from a woman aged 40 to 49 with glioma. Some clones in this sample may be carry-over from other donors' samples. Each CDR3 is given with its conserved first and last residue. The D gene is left open where the match is weak.

>TRBV6-6|TRBD1|TRBJ1-2
TGTGCCAGCAGTACAGGGGGCGGGAGGGGCTACACCTTC
CASSTGGGRGYTF
>TRBV6-1|TRBD1|TRBJ2-3
TGTGCCAGCCAAGGACAGGGGATAGCAGATACGCAGTATTTT
CASQGQGIADTQYF
>TRBV7-3|NA|TRBJ1-5
TGTGCCAGCAGCCCGGGGAGGGGCCGCAATCAGCCCCAGCATTTT
CASSPGRGRNQPQHF
>TRBV2|NA|TRBJ1-5
TGTGCCAGCAGTTTTAGACAGCCGGGCACTCAGCCCCAGCATTTT
CASSFRQPGTQPQHF
>TRBV28|NA|TRBJ1-2
TGTGCCAGCAGTTTAGGAGTCTATGGCTACACCTTC
CASSLGVYGYTF
>TRBV19|NA|TRBJ1-5
TGTGCCAGTAGTATAGATCTTGGAGGGTACGGCAATCAGCCCCAGCATTTT
CASSIDLGGYGNQPQHF
>TRBV13|TRBD1|TRBJ2-4
TGTGCCAGCAGCTCTTTTTCCGGGACAGCGCCGCTGTTGCAAAACATTCAGTACTTC
CASSSFSGTAPLLQNIQYF
>TRBV25-1|NA|TRBJ2-7
TGTGCCAGCAGTGACGAATCTCGGGAGCAGTACTTC
CASSDESREQYF
>TRBV30|NA|TRBJ1-1
TGTGCACAAAGCGACGGTCGGAACACTGAAGCTTTCTTT
CAQSDGRNTEAFF
>TRBV4-1|NA|TRBJ2-3
TGCGCCAGCAGCCAAGCCCAGGGCCTTTATGGCACAGATACGCAGTATTTT
CASSQAQGLYGTDTQYF
>TRBV6-1|TRBD1|TRBJ2-7
TGTGCCAGCAGTGTTGACAGGGTAGCCTACGAGCAGTACTTC
CASSVDRVAYEQYF
>TRBV27|NA|TRBJ2-2
TGTGCCACGCAGGGGTACACCGGGGAGCTGTTTTTT
CATQGYTGELFF